The 4 T cell receptor beta chains below were found in one sample sequenced in a study of low-dose radiotherapy and immunotherapy resistance in tumors. As for time point: before trial treatment. TRAV- and TRBV-specific primers, spanning alpha and beta chains, primed first-strand cDNA. The authors ran 15 to 20 PCR cycles to amplify TCRs with a constant-region primer and V-primer adapter. Using its own MiXCR run on the reads, TCRdb lists one record per CDR3 protein. The data contain under 90,000 distinct CDR3 sequences, less than 40% of them seen just once; the ten biggest clones take up roughly 11%. Sequences were derived from PBMCs, sampled before treatment. All receptors come from a female donor with ovarian cancer.

This clonotype was recorded at least ten times. This sequence joins TRBV5-1 and TRBJ2-7; D is ambiguous. The V and J ends lost 7 bases and 4 bases respectively, with 15 bases between them. This CDR3 contains 13 residues. The V gene's germline CDR1 is SGHRS and CDR2 YFSETQ. CDR3 sequence reads: CASRLVEDYEQYF. The CDR3 bases are TGCGCCAGCCGTTTGGTGGAAGATTACGAGCAGTACTTC.

This clonotype came up once. This sequence joins TRBV21-1 and TRBJ1-2; TRBD1, the table's D call, lacks a check against the DNA. TRBV21-1 is deemed a pseudogene. This CDR3 spans 15 amino acids. In DNA, the CDR3 is TGTGCCAGCAGCAAAGGAAACAGGGGGGCCTATGGCTACACCTTC. Translation gives CASSKGNRGAYGYTF.

The genes are TRBV11-2 and TRBJ2-5; possibly TRBD1 for D (5 bases). The germline V gene encodes CDR1 SGHAT and CDR2 FQNNGV. This CDR3 is built from 15 residues. V was pared by 4 bases and J by 5 bases, with 17 bases between. This CDR3 is CASSSDTGPRETQYF. The CDR3 nucleotides are TGTGCCAGCAGCTCTGATACAGGACCTCGGGAGACCCAGTACTTC.

This chain connects TRBV6-6 to TRBJ2-1; perhaps TRBD1 as D (5 bases). Trimming stripped 0 bases from V and 6 bases from J, with 6 bases between. CDR3 length: 13 amino acids. Germline V gene data show CDR1 as MNHNY and CDR2 as SVGAGI (reference sequence). DNA of the CDR3: TGTGCCAGCAGTTACTCTCAGGGCAATGAGCAGTTCTTC. It is translated as CASSYSQGNEQFF.